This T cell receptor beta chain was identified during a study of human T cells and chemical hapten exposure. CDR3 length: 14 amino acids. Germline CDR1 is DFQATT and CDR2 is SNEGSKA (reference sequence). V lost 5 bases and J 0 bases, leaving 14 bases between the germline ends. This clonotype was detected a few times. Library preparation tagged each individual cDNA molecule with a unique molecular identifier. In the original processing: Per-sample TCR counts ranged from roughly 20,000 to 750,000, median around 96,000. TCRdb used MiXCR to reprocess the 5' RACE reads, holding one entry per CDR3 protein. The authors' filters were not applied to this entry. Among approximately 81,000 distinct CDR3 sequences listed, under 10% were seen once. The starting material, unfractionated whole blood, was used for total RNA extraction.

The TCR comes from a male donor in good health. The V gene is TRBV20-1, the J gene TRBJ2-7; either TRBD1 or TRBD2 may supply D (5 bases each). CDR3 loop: CSALRPGSSYEQYF. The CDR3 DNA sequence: TGCAGTGCTCTCAGGCCAGGGAGCTCCTACGAGCAGTACTTC.